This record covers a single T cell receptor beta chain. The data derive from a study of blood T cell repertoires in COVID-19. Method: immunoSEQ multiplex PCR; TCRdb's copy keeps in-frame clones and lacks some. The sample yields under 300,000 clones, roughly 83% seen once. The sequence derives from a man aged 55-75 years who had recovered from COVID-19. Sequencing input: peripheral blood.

CDR3 sequence (DNA): TGTGCCAGCAGTTACCTCAGAGGGGAGGCCCTCCACTTT. Protein sequence: CASSYLRGEALHF. The chain uses TRBV6-6 and TRBJ1-6, with TRBD1 as a possible D gene (5 bases). Trimming took off 2 bases at V and 14 bases at J, with 13 bases between the two ends. This CDR3 spans 13 amino acids. Germline values: CDR1 MNHNY, CDR2 SVGAGI (reference sequence).